Below, 23 T cell receptor beta chains from the same sample are listed, as sequenced in a study of cytomegalovirus exposure and HLA in healthy donors. The PCR contained 60 Vbeta and 13 Jbeta primers. Profiling relied on immunoSEQ multiplex PCR, and the TCRdb table lists in-frame clones only, not all of them. The sample yields about 150,000 clones, more than 70% seen once. Input material: PBMCs. These receptors originate from a woman in her 40s in good health and CMV-seronegative.

The chain recombines TRBV7-9 with TRBJ2-7; TRBD1 matches 7 bases. V gave up 1 base and J gave up 9 bases; unmatched junction bases: 9. The CDR3 covers 14 residues. CDR1 and CDR2 from the germline V gene are SEHNR and FQNEAQ (reference sequence). CDR3 region: CASSLVPEGALQYF. The DNA of the CDR3 is TGTGCCAGCAGCTTAGTTCCTGAGGGGGCCCTGCAGTACTTC.

CDR3: CASAGQGGDTQYF. The CDR3 DNA reads as TGTGCCAGCGCCGGACAGGGTGGCGATACGCAGTATTTT. The chain has TRBV28 and TRBJ2-3, with 8 bases aligning to TRBD1. Germline values: CDR1 MDHEN, CDR2 SYDVKM. V trimming: 8 bases; J trimming: 6 bases; junction bases outside the gene matches: 7. The CDR3 totals 13 residues.

V gene TRBV18 combines with J gene TRBJ1-2; possible D gene TRBD1, 6 bases. This CDR3 contains 14 residues. Deletions cut 2 bases from V and 2 bases from J, with 9 bases between. Looked up from germline, CDR1 is KGHSH and CDR2 is LQKENI. Here the CDR3 DNA reads TGTGCCAGCTCACCAAGGGACAACAACTATGGCTACACCTTC. Translating it yields CASSPRDNNYGYTF.

The V gene is TRBV9, the J gene TRBJ2-5, with 8 bases lining up with TRBD2. In germline, CDR1 is SGDLS, CDR2 YYNGEE. The V segment lost 2 bases and the J segment 2 bases; nucleotides outside the gene matches: 8. The CDR3 extends over 16 amino acids. CDR3 DNA: TGTGCCAGCAGCGTTTTAGCGGGAAACTCACAAGAGACCCAGTACTTC. As protein: CASSVLAGNSQETQYF.

This sequence joins TRBV28 and TRBJ2-5; D is possibly TRBD2 (5 bases). The CDR3 consists of 15 residues. Trimming removed 5 bases from V and 1 base from J, with 14 bases in between. Germline V gene data show CDR1 as MDHEN and CDR2 as SYDVKM. Written as DNA, the CDR3 is TGTGCCAGCAGTGGAATCTCCAGCGGCCAAGAGACCCAGTACTTC. Translated, it gives CASSGISSGQETQYF. Complete variable domain (other parts from reference TRBV28 and TRBJ2-5): DVKVTQSSRYLVKRTGEKVFLECVQDMDHENMFWYRQDPGLGLRLIYFSYDVKMKEKGDIPEGYSVSREKKERFSLILESASTNQTSMYLCASSGISSGQETQYFGPGTRLLVL.

V and J are TRBV19 and TRBJ1-2, with unresolved D. CDR1 and CDR2 (germline): LNHDA, SQIVND (reference sequence). The CDR3 is 13 amino acids. The V gene lost 5 bases and the J gene lost 5 bases, with 12 bases spanning the gap. The DNA for the CDR3 is TGTGCCAGTAGTGTAACCCCGGGGTATGGCTACACCTTC. This gives the protein CASSVTPGYGYTF.

This clone was detected once. The rearrangement uses TRBV7-6 and TRBJ1-1; D may be TRBD1 (5 bases). The CDR3 is made up of 18 amino acids. The V and J ends lost 7 bases and 5 bases respectively, with 29 bases between them. Germline V CDR1 and CDR2: SGHVS, FNYEAQ. This CDR3 is CASIGGVSAEATLTEAFF. The CDR3 region has the DNA TGTGCCAGCATCGGGGGGGTCTCGGCAGAGGCAACACTGACTGAAGCTTTCTTT.

V usage is TRBV5-4 and J usage is TRBJ2-1; TRBD1 agrees at 7 bases. Losses at the gene ends were 6 bases for V and 5 bases for J; bases not matched to a gene: 11. This CDR3 comprises 15 residues. The germline CDR1 and CDR2 sequences are SGHNT and YYREEE (reference sequence). As DNA, the CDR3 is TGTGCCAGCACCCCAACCGGGACAGCTAACAATGAGCAGTTCTTC. Residues: CASTPTGTANNEQFF.

The J gene is TRBJ1-1, the V gene TRBV5-6; D ambiguous. Germline assignment: CDR1 SGHDT and CDR2 YYEEEE. The CDR3 contains 12 residues. Deletions cut 3 bases from V and 1 base from J, with 4 bases between. The chain's CDR3 is CASSSENTEAFF. For the CDR3, the DNA is TGTGCCAGCAGCTCAGAGAACACTGAAGCTTTCTTT.

CDR3 in amino acids: CASTSGSEKLFF. The DNA for the CDR3 is TGTGCCAGCACCTCAGGGTCTGAAAAACTGTTTTTT. This chain connects TRBV28 to TRBJ1-4; D is possibly TRBD1 (5 bases). CDR1 MDHEN and CDR2 SYDVKM come from the germline V gene. Trimming shortened V by 7 bases and J by 7 bases, and 10 bases separated the two germline ends. CDR3 length: 12 residues.

The rearrangement joins TRBV4-1 to TRBJ2-1; 13 bases match TRBD2. Germline V lookup: CDR1 MGHRA, CDR2 YSYEKL. The CDR3 contains 16 residues. J lost 7 bases, V lost 4 bases, and 7 bases had no gene match. CDR3 sequence reads: CASSLGTSGTLNEQFF. DNA for the CDR3: TGCGCCAGCAGCCTAGGGACTAGCGGGACGTTGAATGAGCAGTTCTTC.

V and J are TRBV18 and TRBJ2-3, with D perhaps matching TRBD1 (5 bases). Per the germline V gene, CDR1 is KGHSH and CDR2 is LQKENI. The CDR3 totals 15 residues. V dropped 4 bases and J dropped 1 base, with 12 bases sitting between them. In nucleotides, the CDR3 is TGTGCCAGCTCACTGTCAGGGCCTCGCACAGATACGCAGTATTTT. It encodes CASSLSGPRTDTQYF.

The chain uses TRBV19 and TRBJ2-7; no clear D. The germline CDR1 and CDR2 sequences are LNHDA and SQIVND (reference sequence). The CDR3 has 13 residues. V lost 0 bases, J lost 10 bases, and 13 bases lay in between. CDR3 in amino acids: CASSIDEPGPQYF. Here the CDR3 DNA reads TGTGCCAGTAGTATAGATGAACCGGGTCCCCAGTACTTC.

The chain combines TRBV27 with TRBJ2-5; D uncertain. The germline CDR1 and CDR2 sequences are MNHEY and SMNVEV (reference sequence). With 3 bases removed from V and 7 bases from J, the gap between germline ends came to 6 bases. The CDR3 is 11 amino acids. CDR3 loop: CASSFDSTQYF. Here the CDR3 DNA reads TGTGCCAGCAGTTTTGACTCGACCCAGTACTTC.

V is TRBV14 and J is TRBJ2-1, with 8 bases identical to TRBD2. V trimming: 4 bases; J trimming: 4 bases; junction bases outside the gene matches: 9. CDR3 length: 16 residues. Germline CDR1 reads SGHDN; CDR2 reads FVKESK. The CDR3 DNA follows: TGTGCCAGCAGCCCCCAACTAGCGGTTACTTACAATGAGCAGTTCTTC. It encodes CASSPQLAVTYNEQFF.

CDR3 nucleotides: TGTGCCAGCAGTTTGTCAGGTTCGAACTATGGCTACACCTTC. Its translation: CASSLSGSNYGYTF. The chain uses TRBV27 and TRBJ1-2, with D uncertain. In germline, CDR1 is MNHEY, CDR2 SMNVEV (reference sequence). V shed 3 bases and J shed 2 bases, with 10 bases lying between them. This CDR3 contains 14 residues.

The chain has TRBV28 and TRBJ1-4; the D gene is possibly TRBD1 (5 bases). The CDR3 loop spans 14 amino acids. CDR1 and CDR2 (germline): MDHEN, SYDVKM. Trimming shortened V by 6 bases and J by 7 bases, and 15 bases separated the two germline ends. CDR3 sequence: CASSSGTEGEKLFF. CDR3 in DNA: TGTGCCAGCAGCTCCGGGACGGAGGGTGAAAAACTGTTTTTT.

This clone was detected a few times. V is TRBV2 and J is TRBJ2-6; D might be TRBD2 (5 bases). CDR1 and CDR2 from the germline V gene are SNHLY and FYNNEI. The CDR3 is made up of 16 amino acids. Trimming shortened V by 4 bases and J by 0 bases, and 10 bases separated the two germline ends. This chain's CDR3 is CASSADGNSGANVLTF. As DNA, the CDR3 is TGTGCCAGCAGTGCTGACGGGAACTCTGGGGCCAACGTCCTGACTTTC.

The chain carries TRBV6-5 and TRBJ1-4; tentative D call: TRBD1 (5 bases). V was trimmed by 8 bases and J by 15 bases, leaving 19 bases between them. Germline V gives CDR1 MNHEY, CDR2 SVGAGI. This CDR3 region has 12 residues. Here the CDR3 reads CASLSLVGAVFF. In DNA form, the CDR3 reads TGTGCCAGCCTCTCACTCGTTGGGGCGGTGTTTTTT.

The chain recombines TRBV7-9 with TRBJ2-1; D might be TRBD2 (6 bases). CDR1 and CDR2 (germline): SEHNR, FQNEAQ (reference sequence). V shed 4 bases and J shed 4 bases, with 14 bases lying between them. The CDR3 runs 15 residues. The chain's CDR3 is CASSSQGGLYNEQFF. The CDR3 nucleotides are TGTGCCAGCAGCTCCCAGGGAGGTCTGTACAATGAGCAGTTCTTC.

The chain couples TRBV4-1 to TRBJ1-1; D call uncertain. This CDR3 has 18 residues. CDR1 is MGHRA and CDR2 is YSYEKL in the germline V gene. Trimming removed 3 bases at V and 8 bases at J, with 28 bases between. CDR3 nucleotide sequence: TGCGCCAGCAGCCACCCCGGGGTAGGGCTAGGTGAACTGACCGAAGCTTTCTTT. Amino acid sequence: CASSHPGVGLGELTEAFF.

This clone was seen a few times. The V call is TRBV19, the J call TRBJ2-3, with D possibly TRBD2 on 5 matching bases. The V gene's germline CDR1 is LNHDA and CDR2 SQIVND (reference sequence). CDR3 length equals 14 residues. The germline V and J ends were trimmed by 2 bases and 2 bases, with 8 bases remaining between them. The CDR3: CASSIIATTDTQYF. In DNA form, the CDR3 reads TGTGCCAGTAGTATAATAGCGACCACAGATACGCAGTATTTT.

The chain uses TRBV4-1 and TRBJ2-1; the match to TRBD2 covers 9 bases. Germline V gene data show CDR1 as MGHRA and CDR2 as YSYEKL. Germline trimming cut 1 base from V and 6 bases from J; bases unmatched to any gene: 10. The CDR3 sequence is 17 residues long. CDR3 nucleotide sequence: TGCGCCAGCAGCCAAGGCGGGAGGGCCGGGCGCTCCAATGAGCAGTTCTTC. Residues: CASSQGGRAGRSNEQFF.